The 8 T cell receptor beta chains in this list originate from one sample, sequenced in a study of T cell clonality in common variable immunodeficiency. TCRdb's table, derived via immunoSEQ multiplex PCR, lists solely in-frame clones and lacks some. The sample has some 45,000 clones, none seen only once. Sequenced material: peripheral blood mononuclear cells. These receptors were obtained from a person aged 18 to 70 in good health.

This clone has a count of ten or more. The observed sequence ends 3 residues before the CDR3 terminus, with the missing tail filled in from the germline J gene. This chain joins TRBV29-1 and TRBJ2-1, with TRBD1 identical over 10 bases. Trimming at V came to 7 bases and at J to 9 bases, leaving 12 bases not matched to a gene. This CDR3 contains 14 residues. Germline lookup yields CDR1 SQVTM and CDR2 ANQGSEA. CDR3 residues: CSERPGTGVGEQFF. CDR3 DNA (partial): TGCAGCGAGAGACCCGGGACAGGGGTTGGTGAG.

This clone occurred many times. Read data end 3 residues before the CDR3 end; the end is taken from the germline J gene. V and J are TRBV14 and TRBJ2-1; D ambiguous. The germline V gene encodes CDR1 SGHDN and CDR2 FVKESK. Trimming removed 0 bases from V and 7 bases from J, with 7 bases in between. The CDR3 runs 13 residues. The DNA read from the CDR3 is TGTGCCAGCAGCCAAGATCGTAGAAATGAG. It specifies CASSQDRRNE. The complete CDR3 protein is CASSQDRRNEQFF.

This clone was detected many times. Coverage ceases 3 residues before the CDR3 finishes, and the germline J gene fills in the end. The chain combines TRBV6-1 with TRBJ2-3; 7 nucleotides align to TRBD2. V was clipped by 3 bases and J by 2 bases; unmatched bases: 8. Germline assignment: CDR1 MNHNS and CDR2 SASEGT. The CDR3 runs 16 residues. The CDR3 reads CASSDWGAGLTDTQYF. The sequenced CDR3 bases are TGTGCCAGCAGTGATTGGGGAGCGGGACTCACAGATACG.

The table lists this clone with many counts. CDR3 in amino acids: CASSLTSGSFNEQFF. The CDR3 DNA, read in part, is TGCGCCAGCAGCCTGACTAGCGGGAGCTTCAATGAG. The rearrangement uses TRBV5-1 and TRBJ2-1; 12 bases fit TRBD2. From the germline J gene comes the end of the CDR3, since the read stops 3 residues before it. J gave up 6 bases and V 4 bases, and 5 bases lay outside the gene matches. Germline V CDR1 and CDR2: SGHRS, YFSETQ. The CDR3 is 15 amino acids.

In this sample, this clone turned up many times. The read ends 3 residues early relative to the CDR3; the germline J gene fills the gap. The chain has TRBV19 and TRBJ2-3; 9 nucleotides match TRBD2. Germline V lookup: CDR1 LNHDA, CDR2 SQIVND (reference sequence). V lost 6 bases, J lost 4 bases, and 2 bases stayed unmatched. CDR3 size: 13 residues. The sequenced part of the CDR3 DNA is TGTGCCAGTAGGGTAGCGGGGGCAGATACG. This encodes CASRVAGADT. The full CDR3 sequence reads CASRVAGADTQYF.

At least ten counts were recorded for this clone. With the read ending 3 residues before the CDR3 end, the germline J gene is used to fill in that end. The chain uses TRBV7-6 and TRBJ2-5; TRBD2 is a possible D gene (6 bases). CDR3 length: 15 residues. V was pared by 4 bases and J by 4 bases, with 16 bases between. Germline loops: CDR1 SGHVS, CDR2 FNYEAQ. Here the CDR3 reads CASSSAVGTGETQYF. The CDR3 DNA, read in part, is TGTGCCAGCAGCTCTGCGGTGGGGACTGGAGAGACC.

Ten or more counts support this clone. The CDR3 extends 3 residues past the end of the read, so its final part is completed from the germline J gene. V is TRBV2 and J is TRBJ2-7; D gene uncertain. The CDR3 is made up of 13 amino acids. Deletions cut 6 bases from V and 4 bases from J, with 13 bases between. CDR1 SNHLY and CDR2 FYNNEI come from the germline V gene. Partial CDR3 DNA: TGTGCCAGCAGCGAACCGCCGACTTACGAG. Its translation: CASSEPPTYE. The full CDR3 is CASSEPPTYEQYF.

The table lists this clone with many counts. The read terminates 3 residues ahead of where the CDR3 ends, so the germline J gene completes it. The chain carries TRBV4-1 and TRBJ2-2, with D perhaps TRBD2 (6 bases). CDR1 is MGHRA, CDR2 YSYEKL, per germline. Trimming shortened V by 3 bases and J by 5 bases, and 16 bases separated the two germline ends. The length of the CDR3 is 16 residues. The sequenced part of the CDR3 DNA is TGCGCCAGCAGCCAGACTAGGGCTAGAGGAACCGGGGAG. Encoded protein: CASSQTRARGTGE. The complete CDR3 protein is CASSQTRARGTGELFF.